Listed here are 21 T cell receptor beta chains from one sample, sequenced in a study of shared clonotypes between healthy human individuals (dated by TCRdb to 2020 to 2021). Library creation used the immunoSEQ multiplex PCR assay. The immuneACCESS repertoire file appears here via TCRdb, limited to in-frame rearrangements. These files lack a portion of the clones; in checked studies, under half of the deficit traces to unresolved V genes, and the cause of the others is not known. The sample profile shows more than 850,000 clones; around 82% of them were found once. The biggest ten clones account for more than 0.45% of the sample. The sequenced sample consisted of memory CD4+ T cells from PBMCs. Taken with the paper, the label for cell subset or site translates to: CD45RA-negative fraction. These receptors were taken from a man between 18 and 35 years old in good health. Some clones in this sample may be carry-over from other donors' samples.

The table lists this clone with a count of one. The chain is built from TRBV25-1 and TRBJ2-5; D gene uncertain. The CDR3 totals 15 residues. Germline CDR1 and CDR2: MGHDK and SYGVNS. Trimming stripped 3 bases from V and 3 bases from J, with 14 bases between. The CDR3 spells CASSDPLKAEETQYF. The CDR3 nucleotides are TGTGCCAGCAGTGATCCTTTAAAGGCCGAAGAGACCCAGTACTTC.

There are many counts of this clone. The chain couples TRBV28 to TRBJ1-5, with D hard to call. V lost 0 bases to trimming and J lost 0 bases, with 9 bases between them. Germline V gives CDR1 MDHEN, CDR2 SYDVKM. The CDR3 contains 16 residues. CDR3 region: CASSLWRGNSNQPQHF. Here the CDR3 DNA reads TGTGCCAGCAGTTTATGGCGTGGAAATAGCAATCAGCCCCAGCATTTT.

The chain uses TRBV27 and TRBJ2-7, with D possibly matching TRBD1 (5 bases). Trimming removed 4 bases from V and 0 bases from J, with 13 bases in between. This CDR3 is 15 amino acids long. Germline V gene data show CDR1 as MNHEY and CDR2 as SMNVEV (reference sequence). The CDR3 DNA reads as TGTGCCAGCAGTTCATTACAGGAAAACTCCTACGAGCAGTACTTC. Translated: CASSSLQENSYEQYF.

A few counts support this clone. DNA of the CDR3: TGTGCCAGCAGTGATGGGCAGGGTCACTACGAGCAGTACTTC. Translating gives CASSDGQGHYEQYF. The chain employs TRBV6-1 and TRBJ2-7; D possibly corresponds to TRBD1 (5 bases). From germline, CDR1 is MNHNS and CDR2 SASEGT. The CDR3 sequence is 14 residues long. V was cut by 3 bases and J by 3 bases, with 12 bases left in between.

The CDR3 loop reads CASSLRSGYSGANVLTF. The CDR3 DNA follows: TGTGCCAGCAGCTTACGTTCCGGTTACTCTGGGGCCAACGTCCTGACTTTC. The gene calls are TRBV7-8 and TRBJ2-6; D is undetermined. The length of the CDR3 is 17 residues. The V end was cut by 2 bases, the J end by 0 bases, with 11 bases between. Germline CDR1 SGHVS, CDR2 FQNEAQ.

The V call is TRBV6-1, the J call TRBJ2-3; 8 bases align to TRBD2. Germline V gene data show CDR1 as MNHNS and CDR2 as SASEGT. The ends lost 2 bases at V and 0 bases at J; junction bases unmatched: 7. The CDR3 length is 17 residues. In DNA, the CDR3 is TGTGCCAGCAGTGAACGAGTAGCGGGAAAGAGCACAGATACGCAGTATTTT. This codes for CASSERVAGKSTDTQYF.

The chain recombines TRBV27 with TRBJ2-7; 10 bases align to TRBD2. Germline values: CDR1 MNHEY, CDR2 SMNVEV (reference sequence). V lost 5 bases, J lost 5 bases, and 9 bases stayed unmatched. This CDR3 has 15 amino acids. Here the CDR3 reads CASSTKREGPHEQYF. DNA for the CDR3: TGTGCCAGCAGTACCAAGCGGGAGGGCCCCCACGAGCAGTACTTC.

Regarding this clone: Other DNA variants within this sample encode the same CDR3. The chain recombines TRBV28 with TRBJ2-5; 9 bases match TRBD1. The J segment lost 1 base and the V segment lost 0 bases, leaving 0 bases of the junction unmatched. The length of the CDR3 is 15 residues. Germline-derived CDR1 and CDR2 are MDHEN and SYDVKM. In nucleotides, the CDR3 is TGTGCCAGCAGTTTATGGACAGGGGGCCAAGAGACCCAGTACTTC. The encoded protein is CASSLWTGGQETQYF. Full variable domain (outside the CDR3, taken from reference TRBV28 and TRBJ2-5): DVKVTQSSRYLVKRTGEKVFLECVQDMDHENMFWYRQDPGLGLRLIYFSYDVKMKEKGDIPEGYSVSREKKERFSLILESASTNQTSMYLCASSLWTGGQETQYFGPGTRLLVL.

The rearrangement uses TRBV7-9 and TRBJ2-1, with 7 bases fitting TRBD2. V lost 6 bases to trimming and J lost 8 bases; unmatched junction nucleotides: 10. Germline V gene data show CDR1 as SEHNR and CDR2 as FQNEAQ (reference sequence). The CDR3 totals 14 residues. Here the CDR3 DNA reads TGTGCCAGCAGACTAAGGGAGGGTGACGATGAGCAGTTCTTC. It codes for CASRLREGDDEQFF. Supplemented by reference TRBV7-9 and TRBJ2-1, the full variable domain reads DTGVSQNPRHKITKRGQNVTFRCDPISEHNRLYWYRQTLGQGPEFLTYFQNEAQLEKSRLLSDRFSAERPKGSFSTLEIQRTEQGDSAMYLCASRLREGDDEQFFGPGTRLTVL.

This clone has a single count. The chain recombines TRBV5-1 with TRBJ2-3, with TRBD2 identical over 7 bases. The CDR3 covers 16 residues. Germline V gene lookup returns CDR1 SGHRS and CDR2 YFSETQ. The V gene end was trimmed by 5 bases and the J gene end by 6 bases; junction bases not matched to a gene: 15. CDR3 amino acids: CASRPTSGAGGDTQYF. The CDR3 region has the DNA TGCGCCAGCAGGCCAACCAGCGGGGCCGGCGGGGATACGCAGTATTTT.

In this sample, this clone turned up a few times. The J gene is TRBJ2-3, the V gene TRBV28; 8 bases are a match to TRBD2. CDR1 and CDR2 (germline): MDHEN, SYDVKM. The CDR3 consists of 12 residues. V shed 6 bases, J shed 10 bases, and the junction held 6 bases outside the gene matches. In nucleotides, the CDR3 is TGTGCCAGCAGGCAAGCGGGAGAGGCGCAGTATTTT. Residues: CASRQAGEAQYF.

The genes are TRBV7-2 and TRBJ2-3; possible D gene TRBD2, 6 bases. The CDR3 spans 16 residues. V was pared by 5 bases and J by 0 bases, with 15 bases between. Germline loops: CDR1 SGHTA, CDR2 FQGNSA. The DNA of the CDR3 is TGTGCCAGCAGCAGAAACAAAGGAGGGAGCACAGATACGCAGTATTTT. Encoded protein: CASSRNKGGSTDTQYF.

The rearrangement joins TRBV2 to TRBJ1-5; maybe TRBD1 (5 bases). Germline V gene data show CDR1 as SNHLY and CDR2 as FYNNEI. The CDR3 loop spans 18 amino acids. With 5 bases removed from V and 0 bases from J, the gap between germline ends came to 20 bases. CDR3 bases: TGTGCCAGCAGTACTAAGAGGGGTAGCGGGAGTAGCAATCAGCCCCAGCATTTT. Protein sequence: CASSTKRGSGSSNQPQHF. Combining the CDR3 with reference TRBV2 and TRBJ1-5 gives the whole variable domain EPEVTQTPSHQVTQMGQEVILRCVPISNHLYFYWYRQILGQKVEFLVSFYNNEISEKSEIFDDQFSVERPDGSNFTLKIRSTKLEDSAMYFCASSTKRGSGSSNQPQHFGDGTRLSIL.

The rearrangement uses TRBV27 and TRBJ2-7, with D possibly being TRBD1 (5 bases). V was pared by 5 bases and J by 0 bases, with 8 bases between. Germline lookup yields CDR1 MNHEY and CDR2 SMNVEV (reference sequence). CDR3 length equals 13 residues. The CDR3 sequence is CASSQGNSYEQYF. The CDR3, as DNA: TGTGCCAGCAGTCAGGGCAACTCCTACGAGCAGTACTTC.

The rearrangement joins TRBV28 to TRBJ2-5, with D perhaps matching TRBD1 (6 bases). Trimming pared 4 bases from V and 1 base from J, leaving 16 bases between. Germline V gene lookup returns CDR1 MDHEN and CDR2 SYDVKM. The CDR3 loop spans 16 amino acids. The CDR3 region has the DNA TGTGCCAGCAGTTCCTCGAGCAGGGGAGTCCAAGAGACCCAGTACTTC. Amino acids: CASSSSSRGVQETQYF.

Points on this clone: Its ends do not fully match the called genes, so a read error is possible. This chain uses TRBV5-5 with TRBJ1-6, with 10 bases lining up with TRBD1. Germline values: CDR1 SGHKS, CDR2 YYEKEE (reference sequence). The CDR3 contains 16 residues. In DNA form, the CDR3 reads TGCGCCAGCAGCCGTGGGACAGGGGCGGGGAATTCACCCCTCCACTTT. Encoded protein: CASSRGTGAGNSPLHF.

The chain uses TRBV30 and TRBJ2-5; the match to TRBD2 covers 10 bases. Losses at the gene ends were 3 bases for V and 3 bases for J; bases not matched to a gene: 4. Germline CDR1 reads GTSNPN; CDR2 reads SVGIG (reference sequence). This CDR3 spans 14 amino acids. The CDR3 sequence: CAWSRGTSEETQYF. The CDR3 region has the DNA TGTGCCTGGAGCCGCGGGACTAGCGAAGAGACCCAGTACTTC. Combining the CDR3 with reference TRBV30 and TRBJ2-5 gives the whole variable domain SQTIHQWPATLVQPVGSPLSLECTVEGTSNPNLYWYRQAAGRGLQLLFYSVGIGQISSEVPQNLSASRPQDRQFILSSKKLLLSDSGFYLCAWSRGTSEETQYFGPGTRLLVL.

V gene TRBV15 combines with J gene TRBJ2-7, with TRBD2 matching 13 bases. The CDR3 totals 15 residues. V shed 0 bases, J shed 6 bases, and the junction held 2 bases outside the gene matches. In germline, CDR1 is LNHNV, CDR2 YYDKDF (reference sequence). CDR3 in amino acids: CATSRETSGGFEQYF. As DNA, the CDR3 is TGTGCCACCAGCAGAGAGACTAGCGGGGGGTTCGAGCAGTACTTC.

This chain uses TRBV4-3 with TRBJ2-7; D is possibly TRBD1 or TRBD2 (5 bases each). V was cut by 3 bases and J by 0 bases, with 12 bases left in between. Germline V gene lookup returns CDR1 LGHNA and CDR2 YSLEER. This CDR3 region has 15 residues. For the CDR3, the DNA is TGCGCCAGCAGCCAGGGAGTGGGGCTCTCCTACGAGCAGTACTTC. As protein: CASSQGVGLSYEQYF.

The sample holds one count of this clone. The rearrangement uses TRBV6-6 and TRBJ2-7, with TRBD2 identical over 11 bases. CDR3 size: 16 residues. Per the germline V gene, CDR1 is MNHNY and CDR2 is SVGAGI (reference sequence). Trimming cost V 4 bases and J 0 bases; bases outside gene matches: 5. CDR3 sequence (DNA): TGTGCCAGCAGTTTCGGGACTAGCGGAAGCTCCTACGAGCAGTACTTC. Translated: CASSFGTSGSSYEQYF.

The V and J genes are TRBV6-5 and TRBJ2-7; weak D call: TRBD1 (6 bases). Between the trimmed V and J ends, which lost 7 bases and 4 bases, there was a span of 20 bases. Germline V gives CDR1 MNHEY, CDR2 SVGAGI. This CDR3 region has 15 residues. The CDR3 sequence is CASNHPGQGTYEQYF. Written as DNA, the CDR3 is TGTGCCAGCAACCACCCGGGGCAGGGGACGTACGAGCAGTACTTC.